This TCR beta chain was retrieved from a study of cytomegalovirus exposure and HLA in healthy donors. Background on the study: Unique TCRs numbering around 85 million, obtained from HLA-typed donors, made up an early data release.

The study's findings and limits: Sequencing probably produced one cluster of sequence variants that were highly shared. A missense DCLRE1C variant was associated with V- and J-gene trimming of TCR beta chains in a later analysis, and an independent cohort replicated the association.

Germline CDR1 SGHRS, CDR2 YFSETQ. V was pared by 1 base and J by 7 bases, with 18 bases between. CDR3 length: 16 residues. About this clone itself: Its antigen is not identified.

60 Vbeta and 13 Jbeta primers were used in PCR. Profiled with immunoSEQ multiplex PCR; TCRdb holds only in-frame clones, not every one. Here the sample spans roughly 200,000 clones, about four fifths being singletons. Sequenced input: PBMCs. This chain uses TRBV5-1 with TRBJ2-1; tentative D call: TRBD2 (7 bases). The receptor was isolated from a man aged 50-60 years in good health and CMV-seronegative. CDR3 amino acids: CASSLYRGAKGNEQFF. CDR3 DNA: TGCGCCAGCAGCTTGTACCGGGGGGCCAAAGGTAATGAGCAGTTCTTC.